This T cell receptor beta chain originates from a study of blood T cell repertoires in COVID-19. V gave up 2 bases and J gave up 7 bases; unmatched junction bases: 5. Germline V gives CDR1 MNHEY, CDR2 SMNVEV (reference sequence). The length of the CDR3 is 14 residues. Data came from immunoSEQ multiplex PCR; TCRdb stores just in-frame clones and leaves some out. The data show fewer than 150,000 clones, approximately 81% seen once. The sequencing input was peripheral blood. J is TRBJ1-5 and V is TRBV27, with 7 bases aligning to TRBD1. This TCR derives from a man aged 40-55 years with acute or convalescent COVID-19. The CDR3 DNA sequence: TGTGCCAGCAGTTTACGACAGGGCGGCCAGCCCCAGCATTTT. Encoded protein: CASSLRQGGQPQHF.